Presented here are 3 T cell receptor beta chains from one specimen sequenced in a study of T cells after yellow fever vaccination. Using its own MiXCR run on the 5' RACE reads, TCRdb lists one record per CDR3 protein. The table includes tens of thousands of distinct CDR3 sequences, 10% to 15% detected once. Material: CD8+ T cells not binding an NS4B(214-222) dextramer, sorted from PBMCs, obtained roughly 23 days after the first yellow fever vaccination. These receptors came from a man younger than 35 who received the YFV17D yellow fever vaccine.

This clonotype has just a few counts. The rearrangement joins TRBV12-3 or TRBV12-4 to TRBJ1-5, with D possibly being TRBD1 (6 bases). This CDR3 comprises 14 residues. V was cut by 6 bases and J by 1 base, with 10 bases left in between. DNA of the CDR3: TGTGCCAGCAGATATGGACAGAGCAATCAGCCCCAGCATTTT. Translated: CASRYGQSNQPQHF.

This clonotype was observed a few times. The rearrangement joins TRBV15 to TRBJ2-6; possible D gene TRBD1, 5 bases. The CDR3 contains 15 residues. Germline-derived CDR1 and CDR2 are LNHNV and YYDKDF (reference sequence). The germline V and J ends were trimmed by 8 bases and 3 bases, with 14 bases remaining between them. The CDR3 loop reads CATLDSVFGANVLTF. The DNA of the CDR3 is TGTGCCACCCTAGACAGTGTCTTTGGGGCCAACGTCCTGACTTTC.

V is TRBV7-7 and J is TRBJ2-5; no definite D call. V was cut by 1 base and J by 1 base, with 7 bases left in between. The CDR3 extends over 14 amino acids. Germline values: CDR1 SSHAT, CDR2 FNYEAQ (reference sequence). The CDR3 protein is CASSLGWGQETQYF. The CDR3 region has the DNA TGTGCCAGCAGCTTAGGTTGGGGCCAAGAGACCCAGTACTTC.